This is a list of T cell receptor beta chains from one sample in a study of shared clonotypes between healthy human individuals. Method: immunoSEQ multiplex PCR; TCRdb's copy keeps in-frame clones and lacks some. Of around 980,000 clones listed, about four fifths were seen once; the top ten hold around 0.61%. Sequencing input: memory CD4+ T cells from PBMCs. These receptors came from a man aged 18 to 35 in good health. Some clones in this sample may be carry-over from other donors' samples. CDR3s include the opening cysteine and the closing phenylalanine or tryptophan. A D gene is named only where the DNA matches it firmly. Some rows mark clone size as missing; the rest say once, few, many or name a class of expanded clone.

>TRBJ2-2|TRBV6-4|-|-
CAQIWRGGTGELFF
TGTGCCCAAATATGGAGGGGAGGAACCGGGGAGCTGTTTTTT
>TRBJ1-2|TRBV2|TRBD1|once
CASTQAGGADYGYTF
TGTGCCAGCACCCAAGCAGGGGGCGCCGACTATGGCTACACCTTC
>TRBJ2-6|TRBV9|-|-
CASRGAGANVLTF
TGTGCCAGCAGAGGGGCTGGGGCCAACGTCCTGACTTTC
>TRBJ2-5|TRBV10-3|-|-
CAISGVEETQYF
TGTGCCATCAGTGGTGTGGAAGAGACCCAGTACTTC
>TRBJ2-7|TRBV27|-|-
CASSRGGSYEQYF
TGTGCCAGCAGCCGGGGCGGATCCTACGAGCAGTACTTC
>TRBJ1-2|TRBV4-3|TRBD1|-
CASSPGQGDYGYTF
TGCGCCAGCAGCCCGGGACAGGGTGACTATGGCTACACCTTC
>TRBJ2-3|TRBV9|-|-
CASSVGPTDTQYF
TGTGCCAGCAGCGTTGGACCCACAGATACGCAGTATTTT
>TRBJ2-1|TRBV4-2|-|-
CASSQEGSGGYNEQFF
TGTGCCAGCAGCCAAGAGGGATCCGGGGGATACAATGAGCAGTTCTTC
>TRBJ2-2|TRBV4-3|TRBD2|-
CASSRGTSGANTGELFF
TGCGCCAGCAGCCGGGGGACTAGCGGAGCGAACACCGGGGAGCTGTTTTTT
>TRBJ2-7|TRBV28|-|once
CASSSGGKVYGEQYF
TGTGCCAGCAGTTCCGGGGGCAAAGTTTATGGCGAGCAGTACTTC
>TRBJ1-4|TRBV6-5|-|-
CASSPRPREDEKLFF
TGTGCCAGCAGTCCCCGGCCCCGAGAGGATGAAAAACTGTTTTTT
>TRBJ1-1|TRBV7-9|TRBD1|-
CASSLRDSGTEAFF
TGTGCCAGCAGTCTTCGGGACAGTGGTACTGAAGCTTTCTTT
>TRBJ2-7|TRBV4-3|-|-
CASSQVSSSPYEQYF
TGCGCCAGCAGCCAAGTTAGCAGCTCCCCCTACGAGCAGTACTTC
>TRBJ2-5|TRBV29-1|-|few
CSVAGLQETQYF
TGCAGCGTTGCGGGACTCCAAGAGACCCAGTACTTC
>TRBJ2-7|TRBV27|-|-
CASRSGLGGEQYF
TGTGCCAGCAGATCGGGACTGGGGGGCGAGCAGTACTTC
>TRBJ1-5|TRBV21-1|-|-
CASSSRVPWLRPQHF
TGTGCCAGCAGCAGCAGGGTCCCGTGGTTGAGGCCCCAGCATTTT
>TRBJ2-7|TRBV2|TRBD1|-
CASRSGTGTYEQYF
TGTGCCAGCAGATCCGGGACAGGAACCTACGAGCAGTACTTC
>TRBJ1-2|TRBV6-1|-|-
CASSGFRSRRDGYTF
TGTGCCAGCAGTGGGTTTAGATCAAGGAGGGATGGCTACACCTTC
>TRBJ2-7|TRBV7-9|-|-
CASSFGLPSEQYF
TGTGCCAGCAGCTTCGGTCTCCCCAGCGAGCAGTACTTC
>TRBJ2-2|TRBV25-1|TRBD2|few
CASSVQAGVGTGELFF
TGTGCCAGCAGTGTCCAAGCGGGAGTTGGGACCGGGGAGCTGTTTTTT
>TRBJ2-2|TRBV5-6|-|-
CASSLGVRGPGELFF
TGTGCCAGCAGCTTGGGGGTCCGGGGCCCCGGGGAGCTGTTTTTT
>TRBJ2-7|TRBV2|-|-
CASSEAAGPPYEQYF
TGTGCCAGCAGTGAAGCGGCGGGTCCCCCCTACGAGCAGTACTTC
>TRBJ2-5|TRBV18|-|once
CASSPALSETQYF
TGTGCCAGCTCACCCGCCTTATCCGAGACCCAGTACTTC
>TRBJ1-2|TRBV7-2|TRBD1|few
CASSPTGAGGYTF
TGTGCCAGCAGCCCGACAGGGGCGGGAGGCTACACCTTC
>TRBJ2-1|TRBV20-1|-|-
CSASFAGKKFF
TGCAGTGCTAGTTTTGCGGGTAAGAAGTTCTTC
>TRBJ2-3|TRBV19|-|-
CASSPSRSGVGTDTQYF
TGTGCCAGTAGTCCCAGCCGGTCGGGAGTAGGTACAGATACGCAGTATTTT
>TRBJ2-5|TRBV18|TRBD2|-
CASSPPGGGRGETQYF
TGTGCCAGCTCACCACCCGGAGGCGGGAGAGGGGAGACCCAGTACTTC
>TRBJ2-7|TRBV28|TRBD1|-
CASSLSAGQGIGEQYF
TGTGCCAGCAGTTTAAGTGCGGGACAGGGGATCGGCGAGCAGTACTTC
>TRBJ1-1|TRBV5-6|-|-
CASSFDRSEAFF
TGTGCCAGCAGCTTTGACCGCTCTGAAGCTTTCTTT
>TRBJ1-3|TRBV30|TRBD1|many
CAWNPGQKGRTGNTIYF
TGTGCCTGGAATCCGGGACAGAAGGGCCGGACTGGAAACACCATATATTTT
>TRBJ1-2|TRBV6-1|TRBD1|-
CASSPTGTGYGYTF
TGTGCCAGCAGCCCAACCGGGACAGGGTATGGCTACACCTTC
>TRBJ2-6|TRBV2|-|-
CASIAPRSSGANVLTF
TGTGCCAGCATTGCACCTCGTAGCTCTGGGGCCAACGTCCTGACTTTC
>TRBJ2-4|TRBV10-1|-|few
CASSAKDGLVLAKNIQYF
TGCGCCAGCAGTGCGAAGGACGGACTTGTACTAGCCAAAAACATTCAGTACTTC
>TRBJ2-2|TRBV30|TRBD1|-
CAWSVRDRDTGELFF
TGTGCCTGGAGTGTACGGGACAGAGATACCGGGGAGCTGTTTTTT
>TRBJ1-3|TRBV18|TRBD1|-
CASSPGTGENTIYF
TGTGCCAGCTCCCCGGGGACAGGGGAAAACACCATATATTTT
>TRBJ1-5|TRBV7-8|-|many
CASSLEWGSSNQPQHF
TGTGCCAGCAGCCTAGAATGGGGATCAAGCAATCAGCCCCAGCATTTT
>TRBJ1-2|TRBV7-9|-|-
CASSSTDTYGYTF
TGTGCCAGCAGCTCTACCGACACTTATGGCTACACCTTC
>TRBJ2-7|TRBV7-2|TRBD1|-
CASSLLGTRTGGEQYF
TGTGCCAGCAGCTTATTGGGGACGAGGACAGGGGGCGAGCAGTACTTC
>TRBJ2-1|TRBV5-1|TRBD2|-
CASSSQREMGNEQFF
TGCGCCAGCAGCTCTCAGCGGGAGATGGGCAATGAGCAGTTCTTC
>TRBJ2-7|TRBV5-5|-|few
CASSYGPFYEQYF
TGTGCCAGCAGCTACGGACCGTTCTACGAGCAGTACTTC
>TRBJ1-2|TRBV11-2|-|-
CASSFQDYGYTF
TGTGCCAGCAGCTTCCAGGACTATGGCTACACCTTC
>TRBJ2-7|TRBV5-1|-|once
CASSLLGSSYEQYF
TGCGCCAGCAGCCTCCTGGGGAGCTCCTACGAGCAGTACTTC
>TRBJ2-7|TRBV28|-|-
CASSRGINEQYF
TGTGCCAGCAGTAGGGGGATCAACGAGCAGTACTTC
>TRBJ2-7|TRBV28|TRBD2|-
CASSLRLAEGEQYF
TGTGCCAGCAGTTTGAGGCTAGCGGAGGGAGAGCAGTACTTC
>TRBJ2-3|TRBV28|-|few
CASSSGQLVSTDTQYF
TGTGCCAGCAGTTCAGGACAGCTCGTCTCCACAGATACGCAGTATTTT
>TRBJ2-5|TRBV12-5|TRBD2|many
CASGLDLAGGSLVDPFQETQYF
TGTGCTAGTGGTTTGGATCTAGCGGGAGGTTCCCTAGTTGACCCTTTCCAAGAGACCCAGTACTTC
>TRBJ1-2|TRBV6-1|TRBD1|-
CASSDRDREGYGYTF
TGTGCCAGCAGCGACCGGGACAGGGAGGGCTATGGCTACACCTTC
>TRBJ2-5|TRBV10-3|TRBD2|-
CAIGAPGGQETQYF
TGTGCCATCGGCGCCCCCGGGGGGCAAGAGACCCAGTACTTC
>TRBJ2-1|TRBV4-1|TRBD1|once
CASSTRTGDHEQFF
TGCGCCAGCAGCACCCGGACAGGGGACCATGAGCAGTTCTTC
>TRBJ1-3|TRBV28|-|-
CASSILQGNTIYF
TGTGCCAGCAGTATCTTACAGGGCAACACCATATATTTT
>TRBJ2-7|TRBV6-5|-|-
CASRHGPGREQYF
TGTGCCAGCAGACACGGACCGGGGCGCGAGCAGTACTTC
>TRBJ1-5|TRBV5-1|-|-
CASSPGRTGNQPQHF
TGCGCCAGCAGCCCGGGGCGAACAGGGAATCAGCCCCAGCATTTT
>TRBJ1-1|TRBV2|-|-
CASSFSRRGWTEAFF
TGTGCCAGCAGTTTCTCCCGAAGGGGGTGGACTGAAGCTTTCTTT
>TRBJ1-1|TRBV5-1|-|few
CASSRMGTEAFF
TGCGCCAGCAGCCGGATGGGCACTGAAGCTTTCTTT